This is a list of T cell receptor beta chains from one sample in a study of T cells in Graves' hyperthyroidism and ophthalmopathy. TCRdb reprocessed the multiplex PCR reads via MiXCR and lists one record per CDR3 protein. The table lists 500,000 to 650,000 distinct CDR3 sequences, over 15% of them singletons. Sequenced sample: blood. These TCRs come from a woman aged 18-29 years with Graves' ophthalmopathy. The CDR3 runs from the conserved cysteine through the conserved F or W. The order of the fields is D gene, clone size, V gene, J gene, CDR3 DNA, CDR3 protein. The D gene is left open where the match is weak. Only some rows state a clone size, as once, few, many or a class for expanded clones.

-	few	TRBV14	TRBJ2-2	TGTGCCAGCAGCCCCGGGACTGGCACCGGGGAGCTGTTTTTT	CASSPGTGTGELFF
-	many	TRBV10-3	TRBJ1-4	TGTGCCATCGCAGGGTCGGCTAATGAAAAACTGTTTTTT	CAIAGSANEKLFF
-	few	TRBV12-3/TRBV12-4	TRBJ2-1	TGTGCCAGCAGTTTTACCGGGCCCCGAGGGGAGTTCTTC	CASSFTGPRGEFF
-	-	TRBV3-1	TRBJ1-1	TGTGCCAGCAGCCCGGGGATGTACACTGAAGCTTTCTTT	CASSPGMYTEAFF
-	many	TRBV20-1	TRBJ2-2	TGCAGTGCTAAGGCCCACGCCGGGAGCCTGAACACCGGGGAGCTGTTTTTT	CSAKAHAGSLNTGELFF
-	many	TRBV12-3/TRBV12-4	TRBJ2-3	TGTGCCAGCAGTAACCCCGGGGGCACAGATACGCAGTATTTT	CASSNPGGTDTQYF
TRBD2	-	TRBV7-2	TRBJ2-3	TGTGCCAGCAGTTGGGGACTAGCGGCCGTTGGCACAGATACGCAGTATTTT	CASSWGLAAVGTDTQYF
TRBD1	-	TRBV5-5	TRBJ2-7	TGTGCCAGCAGCCAACTAACAGGGGTTCCCTACGAGCAGTACTTC	CASSQLTGVPYEQYF
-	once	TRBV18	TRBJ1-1	TGTGCCAGCTCACGATCCCGGGGCGAGAACACTGAAGCTTTCTTT	CASSRSRGENTEAFF
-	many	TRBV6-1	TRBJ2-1	TGTGCCAGCAGCCTTGGGGGGTCTGGCAATGAGCAGTTCTTC	CASSLGGSGNEQFF
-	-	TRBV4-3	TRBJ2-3	TGCGCCAGCAGCCAAGATACAGTAACTGGAGCGGATACGCAGTATTTT	CASSQDTVTGADTQYF
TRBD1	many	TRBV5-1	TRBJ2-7	TGCGCCAGCAGCCTCGACAGGGGTAATGCCTACGAGCAGTACTTC	CASSLDRGNAYEQYF
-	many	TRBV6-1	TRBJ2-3	TGTGCCAGCAGTGAAGTTGCGGGGAACACAGATACGCAGTATTTT	CASSEVAGNTDTQYF
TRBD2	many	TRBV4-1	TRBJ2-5	TGCGCCAGCAGCCCAAGCGGGGGGGCTCAAGAGACCCAGTACTTC	CASSPSGGAQETQYF
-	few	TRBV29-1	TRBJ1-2	TGCAGCGTTGAAGGAGGGTCGGACGGCTACACCTTC	CSVEGGSDGYTF
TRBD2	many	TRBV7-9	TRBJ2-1	TGTGCCAGCAGCGCCCTAGCGGGAGGTGATGAGCAGTTCTTC	CASSALAGGDEQFF
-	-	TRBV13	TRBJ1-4	TGTGCCAGCAGCTTACAGGTTTCTGAAAAACTGTTTTTT	CASSLQVSEKLFF
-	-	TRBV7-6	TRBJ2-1	TGTGCCAGCAGCTTAGAGGCGGGGGCGGGCAATGAGCAGTTCTTC	CASSLEAGAGNEQFF
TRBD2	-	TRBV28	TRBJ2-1	TGTGCCAGCAGTTCCGGGGGACTAGCGGGAGGCACTGAGCAGTTCTTC	CASSSGGLAGGTEQFF
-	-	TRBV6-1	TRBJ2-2	TGTGCCAGCAGGCCCCACACGGGGACCGGGGAGCTGTTTTTT	CASRPHTGTGELFF
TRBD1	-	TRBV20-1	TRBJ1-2	TGCAGTGCTAGAGGGCGGACAGGTCCCGTGTATGGCTACACCTTC	CSARGRTGPVYGYTF
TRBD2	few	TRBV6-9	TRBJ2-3	TGTGCCAGCAGTTACGAAGCGGGGGTAAGCACAGATACGCAGTATTTT	CASSYEAGVSTDTQYF
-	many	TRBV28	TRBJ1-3	TGTGCCAGCAGTCCACCCGGACTCTCTGGAAACACCATATATTTT	CASSPPGLSGNTIYF
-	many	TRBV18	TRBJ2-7	TGTGCCAGCTCACCAGGATCCAACGAGCAGTACTTC	CASSPGSNEQYF
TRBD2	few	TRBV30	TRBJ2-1	TGTGCCTGCCTTAGCGGGGGGTACAATGAGCAGTTCTTC	CACLSGGYNEQFF
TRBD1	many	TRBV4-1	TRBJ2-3	TGCGCCAGCAGTACTTGGGGACAGGGGCTAACAGATACGCAGTATTTT	CASSTWGQGLTDTQYF
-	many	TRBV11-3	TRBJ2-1	TGTGCCAGCAGCCGGCACTGGAGAAATGAGCAGTTCTTC	CASSRHWRNEQFF
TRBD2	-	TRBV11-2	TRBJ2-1	TGTGCCAGCAGCGGCCGGACTAGCGGGAGCCCCCAGGGTGAGCAGTTCTTC	CASSGRTSGSPQGEQFF
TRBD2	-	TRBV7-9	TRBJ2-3	TGTGCCAGCAGCCGGACTAGCGGGCTCACAGATACGCAGTATTTT	CASSRTSGLTDTQYF
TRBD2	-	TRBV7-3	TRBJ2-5	TGTGCCAGCAGCTCCCATGGGACTAGAGAAGAGACCCAGTACTTC	CASSSHGTREETQYF
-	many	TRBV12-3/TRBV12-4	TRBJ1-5	TGTGCCAGCACCCCTGGGAGTTACCAGCCCCAGCATTTT	CASTPGSYQPQHF
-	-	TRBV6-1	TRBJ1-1	TGTGCCAGCATCCCAGGGAATACTGAAGCTTTCTTT	CASIPGNTEAFF